A single sample is the source of the 20 T cell receptor beta chains below, sequenced in a study of T cell repertoires in cytomegalovirus infection. Their antigen targets remain unknown. TCRdb reprocessed the reads with MiXCR, giving one entry per CDR3 protein. The sample yields roughly 170,000 distinct CDR3 sequences, about 22% seen once. This sample comprised CD8+ T cells from cultured PBMCs, obtained from culture after CMV antigen stimulation. The receptors originated from a human donor in good health (CMV status not recorded). Some clones in this sample may be carry-over from other donors' samples.

This chain joins TRBV6-2 or TRBV6-3 and TRBJ2-5; D gene ambiguous. CDR3 size: 12 residues. CDR1 and CDR2 (germline): MNHEY, SVGEGT. V was pared by 6 bases and J by 2 bases, with 7 bases between. CDR3 loop: CASSQTQETQYF. The CDR3 nucleotides are TGTGCCAGCAGCCAGACTCAAGAGACCCAGTACTTC.

V and J are TRBV12-3 or TRBV12-4 and TRBJ2-1; 8 bases match TRBD1. V trimming: 5 bases; J trimming: 3 bases; junction bases outside the gene matches: 3. The CDR3 is 14 residues long. DNA for the CDR3: TGTGCCAGCAGTGACACAGGGGGCTACAATGAGCAGTTCTTC. The encoded protein is CASSDTGGYNEQFF.

There are many counts of this clonotype. This chain joins TRBV6-2 or TRBV6-3 and TRBJ2-1; TRBD2 agrees at 9 bases. CDR1 and CDR2 from the germline V gene are MNHEY and SVGEGT. The CDR3 totals 17 residues. With 2 bases clipped from V and 0 bases from J, the junction kept 5 bases outside the gene matches. CDR3 DNA: TGTGCCAGCAGTTACGCTAGCGGGGCCCCCTCCTACAATGAGCAGTTCTTC. Encoded protein: CASSYASGAPSYNEQFF.

This clonotype was detected a few times. The chain couples TRBV20-1 to TRBJ2-3; the match to TRBD2 covers 8 bases. This CDR3 is 15 amino acids long. Germline-derived CDR1 and CDR2 are DFQATT and SNEGSKA (reference sequence). Trimming cost V 5 bases and J 4 bases; bases outside gene matches: 11. This chain's CDR3 is CSAQSGGVIPDTQYF. CDR3 DNA: TGCAGTGCTCAGTCCGGGGGGGTGATCCCAGATACGCAGTATTTT.

The chain links TRBV6-2 or TRBV6-3 to TRBJ2-7, with D unclear. V was clipped by 2 bases and J by 7 bases, with 15 bases between them. The CDR3 has 14 amino acids. The germline CDR1 and CDR2 sequences are MNHEY and SVGEGT. The CDR3 nucleotides are TGTGCCAGCAGTTACGAAGTCGTACTGGGGGAGCAGTACTTC. Its translation is CASSYEVVLGEQYF.

This chain connects TRBV5-4 to TRBJ1-6; D is perhaps TRBD1 (6 bases). The V and J ends lost 4 bases and 9 bases respectively, with 11 bases between them. The CDR3 is made up of 13 amino acids. In germline, CDR1 is SGHNT, CDR2 YYREEE (reference sequence). Here the CDR3 reads CASSLDRSSPLHF. The DNA of the CDR3 is TGTGCCAGCAGCCTCGACAGGTCTTCACCCCTCCACTTT.

This clonotype was counted ten times or more. V gene TRBV4-1 combines with J gene TRBJ1-2, with D hard to call. The ends were cut back, 4 bases at V and 4 bases at J, with 13 bases in the middle. The germline gives CDR1 MGHRA, CDR2 YSYEKL. This CDR3 has 14 amino acids. This CDR3 reads CASSPGRVPYGYTF. The CDR3 DNA reads as TGCGCCAGCAGCCCTGGCCGAGTCCCCTATGGCTACACCTTC.

The rearrangement joins TRBV4-3 to TRBJ2-3; TRBD1 agrees at 8 bases. Germline values: CDR1 LGHNA, CDR2 YSLEER. The CDR3 runs 15 residues. The ends lost 4 bases at V and 3 bases at J; junction bases unmatched: 6. The CDR3 DNA reads TGCGCCAGCAGCCCTCGGACAGGGTATACAGATACGCAGTATTTT. This codes for CASSPRTGYTDTQYF.

The chain recombines TRBV11-2 with TRBJ1-1; tentatively, D is TRBD1 (5 bases). Per the germline V gene, CDR1 is SGHAT and CDR2 is FQNNGV. This CDR3 region has 14 residues. Trimming stripped 2 bases from V and 5 bases from J, with 12 bases between. Here the CDR3 reads CASSLTQGATEAFF. CDR3 DNA sequence: TGTGCCAGCAGCTTAACGCAGGGAGCAACTGAAGCTTTCTTT.

In its sample, this clonotype ranks as medium-sized (0.01 to 0.1%). The rearrangement uses TRBV10-3 and TRBJ2-7; perhaps TRBD2 as D (6 bases). Germline lookup yields CDR1 ENHRY and CDR2 SYGVKD. There are 13 residues in the CDR3. V was shortened by 10 bases and J by 0 bases, with 13 bases between the two germline ends. Here the CDR3 reads CATGEASSYEQYF. The CDR3 coding sequence is TGTGCCACGGGGGAGGCCAGCTCCTACGAGCAGTACTTC.

This chain connects TRBV4-3 to TRBJ1-6; D is unresolved. V lost 0 bases and J lost 3, with 9 bases in between. CDR3 length: 16 residues. Germline CDR1 is LGHNA and CDR2 is YSLEER. CDR3 coding DNA: TGCGCCAGCAGCCAAGATCGGGGTTACTATAATTCACCCCTCCACTTT. Translation gives CASSQDRGYYNSPLHF.

This clonotype was counted a few times. The chain links TRBV27 to TRBJ2-7; 11 nucleotides match TRBD1. Germline CDR1 and CDR2: MNHEY and SMNVEV (reference sequence). The length of the CDR3 is 14 residues. With 6 bases clipped from V and 6 bases from J, the junction kept 7 bases outside the gene matches. Here the CDR3 DNA reads TGTGCCAGCAGAATCCGGGACAGGGGGAGCGAGCAGTACTTC. Residues: CASRIRDRGSEQYF.

A few counts support this clonotype. The rearrangement links TRBV12-5 to TRBJ2-1, with D tentatively TRBD2 (6 bases). Looked up from germline, CDR1 is LGHNT and CDR2 is FRNRAP. The CDR3 consists of 14 residues. The ends were cut back, 3 bases at V and 7 bases at J, with 13 bases in the middle. The CDR3 DNA reads TGTGCTAGTGGTTTTAGTAGCGGATGGAATGAGCAGTTCTTC. Translated: CASGFSSGWNEQFF.

This clonotype was observed a few times. The CDR3 DNA reads as TGTGCCAGCAGTACCCCTGCAGGGGCCTACGAGCAGTACTTC. Encoded protein: CASSTPAGAYEQYF. This chain joins TRBV6-2 or TRBV6-3 and TRBJ2-7; possibly TRBD1 for D (6 bases). The CDR3 spans 14 residues. V lost 5 bases, J lost 2 bases, and 13 bases lay in between. The V gene's germline CDR1 is MNHEY and CDR2 SVGEGT.

This clonotype occurred many times. The J gene is TRBJ1-1, the V gene TRBV6-5; D call uncertain. Germline assignment: CDR1 MNHEY and CDR2 SVGAGI. Trimming took off 6 bases at V and 4 bases at J, with 12 bases between the two ends. This CDR3 contains 13 residues. CDR3 DNA: TGTGCCAGCAGGGCCGGGCAGGTCACTGAAGCTTTCTTT. Amino acids: CASRAGQVTEAFF.

The rearrangement uses TRBV5-1 and TRBJ1-1; D ambiguous. This CDR3 contains 12 residues. With 4 bases removed from V and 2 bases from J, the gap between germline ends came to 6 bases. Germline V lookup: CDR1 SGHRS, CDR2 YFSETQ. CDR3 bases: TGCGCCAGCAGCGGCGAAAACACTGAAGCTTTCTTT. It codes for CASSGENTEAFF.

This clonotype has at least ten counts. CDR3 amino acids: CAISDRQGSGTEAFF. As DNA, the CDR3 is TGTGCCATCAGTGACCGGCAGGGATCTGGCACTGAAGCTTTCTTT. This rearrangement joins TRBV10-3 to TRBJ1-1; tentatively, D is TRBD1 (5 bases). This CDR3 is 15 amino acids long. Germline V gives CDR1 ENHRY, CDR2 SYGVKD. V was cut by 3 bases and J by 4 bases, with 15 bases left in between.

This rearrangement joins TRBV18 to TRBJ2-7, with D tentatively TRBD1 or TRBD2 (5 bases each). This CDR3 has 15 residues. The V end was cut by 3 bases, the J end by 6 bases, with 18 bases between. CDR1 is KGHSH and CDR2 is LQKENI in the germline V gene. CDR3 in DNA: TGTGCCAGCTCACCTAATTACGGGACCCGCGGCGAGCAGTACTTC. Protein product: CASSPNYGTRGEQYF.

This clonotype has more than one count but fewer than ten. The chain combines TRBV7-2 with TRBJ1-2; 7 bases agree with TRBD1. After removal of 6 bases from V and 8 bases from J, the junction contained 6 bases not matched to a gene. The CDR3 runs to 12 residues. Germline CDR1 is SGHTA and CDR2 is FQGNSA. The chain's CDR3 is CASRQGMEGYTF. CDR3 nucleotides: TGTGCCAGCAGACAGGGGATGGAGGGCTACACCTTC.

This clonotype has more than one count but fewer than ten. The chain couples TRBV10-3 to TRBJ2-3, with a tentative D call TRBD2 (5 bases). CDR3 size: 13 residues. Trimming took off 4 bases at V and 5 bases at J, with 10 bases between the two ends. The germline gives CDR1 ENHRY, CDR2 SYGVKD. CDR3 amino acids: CAISAIGEDTQYF. The DNA of the CDR3 is TGTGCCATCAGTGCGATCGGGGAAGATACGCAGTATTTT.